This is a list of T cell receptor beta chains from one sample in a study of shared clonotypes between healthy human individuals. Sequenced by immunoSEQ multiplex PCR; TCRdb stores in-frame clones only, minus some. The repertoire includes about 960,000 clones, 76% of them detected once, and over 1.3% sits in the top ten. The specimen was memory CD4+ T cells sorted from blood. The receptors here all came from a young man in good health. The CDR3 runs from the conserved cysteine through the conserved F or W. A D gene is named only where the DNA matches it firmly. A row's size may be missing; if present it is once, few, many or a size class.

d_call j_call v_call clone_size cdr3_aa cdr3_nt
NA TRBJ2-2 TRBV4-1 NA CASSDLDRDTGELFF TGCGCCAGCAGCGATCTGGACAGAGACACCGGGGAGCTGTTTTTT
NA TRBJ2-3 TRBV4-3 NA CASSQSGSSTDTQYF TGCGCCAGCAGCCAATCCGGGAGTAGCACAGATACGCAGTATTTT
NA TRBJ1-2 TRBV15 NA CATSPRPGIYGYTF TGTGCCACCAGCCCAAGACCCGGGATCTATGGCTACACCTTC
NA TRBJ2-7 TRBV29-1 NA CSVSQGPYEQYF TGCAGCGTGTCACAGGGCCCCTACGAGCAGTACTTC
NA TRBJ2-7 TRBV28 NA CAHNQAGSYEQYF TGTGCCCACAACCAAGCGGGCAGCTACGAGCAGTACTTC
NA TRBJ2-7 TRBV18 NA CASSPPITVSSYEQYF TGTGCCAGCTCACCACCCATAACAGTTAGCTCCTACGAGCAGTACTTC
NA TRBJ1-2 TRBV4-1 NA CASSHPMRGNGYTF TGCGCCAGCAGCCATCCTATGCGGGGTAATGGCTACACCTTC
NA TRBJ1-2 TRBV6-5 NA CASSYAGRSHYGYTF TGTGCCAGCAGTTACGCAGGGAGGTCGCACTATGGCTACACCTTC
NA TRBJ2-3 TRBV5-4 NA CASSLRRLVETDTQYF TGTGCCAGCAGCTTGAGGCGACTAGTAGAGACAGATACGCAGTATTTT
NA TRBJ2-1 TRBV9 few CASSVAELLREQFF TGTGCCAGCAGCGTAGCCGAGCTGTTGAGGGAGCAGTTCTTC
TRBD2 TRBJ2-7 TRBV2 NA CASRGGGYEQYF TGTGCCAGCAGGGGCGGGGGCTACGAGCAGTACTTC
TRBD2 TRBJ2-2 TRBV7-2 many CASSRRFLAGEKTGELFF TGTGCCAGCAGCCGCAGATTCCTAGCGGGAGAAAAAACCGGGGAGCTGTTTTTT
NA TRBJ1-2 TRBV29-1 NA CSVARQGGYGYTF TGCAGCGTTGCGCGGCAGGGCGGCTATGGCTACACCTTC
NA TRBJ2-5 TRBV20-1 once CSGFRETQYF TGCAGTGGGTTTAGGGAGACCCAGTACTTC
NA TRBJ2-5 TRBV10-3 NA CAISGQDETQYF TGTGCCATCAGTGGACAGGACGAGACCCAGTACTTC
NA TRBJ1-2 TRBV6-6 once CASRRDGANYGYTF TGTGCCAGCAGGAGGGACGGAGCTAACTATGGCTACACCTTC
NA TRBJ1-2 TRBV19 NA CASSGRVNYGYTF TGTGCCAGTAGTGGAAGGGTAAACTATGGCTACACCTTC
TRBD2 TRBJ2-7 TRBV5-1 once CASSLGTSGGTYEQYF TGCGCCAGCAGCTTAGGGACTAGCGGGGGGACCTACGAGCAGTACTTC
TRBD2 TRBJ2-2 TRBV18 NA CASSPTLAGGTGELFF TGTGCCAGCTCACCGACCTTAGCGGGAGGGACCGGGGAGCTGTTTTTT
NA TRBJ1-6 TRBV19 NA CASSIGGESLWNSPLHF TGTGCCAGTAGTATAGGGGGGGAGAGTTTGTGGAATTCACCCCTCCACTTT
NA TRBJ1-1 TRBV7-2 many CASSLIRNTEAFF TGTGCCAGCAGCTTAATAAGGAACACTGAAGCTTTCTTT
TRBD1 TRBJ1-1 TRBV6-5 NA CASSFGTGGTEAFF TGTGCCAGCAGTTTCGGGACAGGGGGCACTGAAGCTTTCTTT
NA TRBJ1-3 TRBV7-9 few CASSLGPGRKGNTIYF TGTGCCAGCAGCTTAGGACCCGGCAGGAAAGGAAACACCATATATTTT
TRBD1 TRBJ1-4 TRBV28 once CASSPPGQGRQKLFF TGTGCCAGCAGTCCGCCGGGACAGGGCCGTCAAAAACTGTTTTTT
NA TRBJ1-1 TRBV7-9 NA CASSAFGNTEAFF TGTGCCAGCAGCGCATTTGGGAACACTGAAGCTTTCTTT
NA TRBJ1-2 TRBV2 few CASSESGAYGYTF TGTGCCAGCAGTGAGTCTGGGGCCTATGGCTACACCTTC